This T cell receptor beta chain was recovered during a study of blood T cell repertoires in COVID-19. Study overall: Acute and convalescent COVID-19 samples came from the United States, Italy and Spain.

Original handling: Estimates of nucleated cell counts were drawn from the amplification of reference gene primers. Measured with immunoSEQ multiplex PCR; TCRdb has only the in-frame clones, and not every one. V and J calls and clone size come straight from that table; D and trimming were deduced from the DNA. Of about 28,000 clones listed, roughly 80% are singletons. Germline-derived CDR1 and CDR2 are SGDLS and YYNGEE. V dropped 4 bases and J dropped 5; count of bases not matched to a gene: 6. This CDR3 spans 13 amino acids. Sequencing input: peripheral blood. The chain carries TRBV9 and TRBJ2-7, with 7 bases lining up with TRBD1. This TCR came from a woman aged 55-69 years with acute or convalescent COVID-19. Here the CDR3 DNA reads TGTGCCAGCAGCTCTGACAGGGCCCACGAGCAGTACTTC. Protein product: CASSSDRAHEQYF. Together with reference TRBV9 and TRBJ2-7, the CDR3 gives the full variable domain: DSGVTQTPKHLITATGQRVTLRCSPRSGDLSVYWYQQSLDQGLQFLIQYYNGEERAKGNILERFSAQQFPDLHSELNLSSLELGDSALYFCASSSDRAHEQYFGPGTRLTVT.